These 20 T cell receptor beta chains share one sample of origin, sequenced in a study of T cell repertoires in cytomegalovirus infection. Their antigens are not known. TCRdb fed the reads into MiXCR, producing one record per CDR3 protein. The table has over 250,000 distinct CDR3 sequences, less than 25% seen once. The sample here was cultured PBMCs, taken from culture after CMV antigen stimulation. The origin of the receptors is a human donor in good health (CMV status not recorded). Some clones in this sample may be carry-over from other donors' samples.

At least ten counts were recorded for this clonotype. The chain joins TRBV6-5 to TRBJ1-1, with 8 bases aligning to TRBD1. Per the germline V gene, CDR1 is MNHEY and CDR2 is SVGAGI. This CDR3 comprises 15 residues. The V segment lost 4 bases and the J segment 1 base; nucleotides outside the gene matches: 5. The CDR3 loop is CASSSDRGPNTEAFF. The CDR3 DNA follows: TGTGCCAGCAGTTCCGACAGGGGACCGAACACTGAAGCTTTCTTT.

The table lists this clonotype with many counts. V gene TRBV25-1 combines with J gene TRBJ1-2, with TRBD1 matching 7 bases. CDR3 length: 15 residues. The trim removed 0 bases at V and 7 bases at J, leaving 8 bases unmatched. CDR1 is MGHDK, CDR2 SYGVNS, per germline. The CDR3 DNA follows: TGTGCCAGCAGTGAATACAGCAGGGGGGGCCTTGGCTACACCTTC. It codes for CASSEYSRGGLGYTF.

Note on this clonotype: A much larger clone differs by one base, so this may be a read error. The chain links TRBV7-3 to TRBJ2-3, with TRBD2 matching 7 bases. CDR1 SGHTA and CDR2 FQGTGA come from the germline V gene. V lost 5 bases and J lost 0; bases outside the gene matches: 14. This CDR3 is built from 18 residues. For the CDR3, the DNA is TGTGCCAGCAGCCCCCATGGCCCGGGACTACCAAGCACAGATACGCAGTATTTT. Translated: CASSPHGPGLPSTDTQYF.

This chain connects TRBV7-1 to TRBJ1-1; 7 bases line up with TRBD1. TRBV7-1 is an open reading frame whose function is uncertain. V was clipped by 8 bases and J by 5 bases; unmatched bases: 2. This CDR3 is built from 11 residues. CDR3 residues: CASGDSTEAFF. The CDR3, as DNA: TGTGCCAGCGGGGACAGTACTGAAGCTTTCTTT.

This clonotype has only a few counts. The genes are TRBV19 and TRBJ2-2; 9 nucleotides match TRBD1. CDR3 length: 15 residues. Per the germline V gene, CDR1 is LNHDA and CDR2 is SQIVND (reference sequence). The V gene end was trimmed by 7 bases and the J gene end by 5 bases; junction bases not matched to a gene: 8. The CDR3 loop is CASNQDRGGTGELFF. In DNA, the CDR3 is TGTGCCAGTAACCAGGACAGGGGAGGTACCGGGGAGCTGTTTTTT.

This clonotype came up a few times. The genes are TRBV24-1 and TRBJ1-5; D not resolved. V lost 3 bases, J lost 0 bases, and 11 bases lay in between. The CDR3 is made up of 16 amino acids. Germline values: CDR1 KGHDR, CDR2 SFDVKD. The DNA of the CDR3 is TGTGCCACCAGTGATGGTATGCTACATAGCAATCAGCCCCAGCATTTT. It is translated as CATSDGMLHSNQPQHF.

In its sample, this clonotype was seen many times. Here the CDR3 reads CASSLEGGAYQPQHF. The CDR3 DNA is TGTGCCAGCAGTTTAGAGGGAGGGGCCTATCAGCCCCAGCATTTT. The rearrangement links TRBV12-3 or TRBV12-4 to TRBJ1-5, with D possibly being TRBD1 (5 bases). The V gene lost 1 base and the J gene lost 5 bases, with 12 bases spanning the gap. The CDR3 spans 15 residues.

This clonotype turned up a few times. V is TRBV5-6 and J is TRBJ2-1; TRBD2 agrees at 7 bases. V lost 2 bases and J lost 8; bases outside the gene matches: 4. Looked up from germline, CDR1 is SGHDT and CDR2 is YYEEEE. This CDR3 comprises 13 residues. CDR3 residues: CASSFGGSDEQFF. The CDR3, as DNA: TGTGCCAGCAGCTTCGGGGGGAGCGATGAGCAGTTCTTC.

This clonotype was counted only a few times. This chain uses TRBV6-8 with TRBJ2-4; D remains unclear. CDR1 is MNHGY, CDR2 SAAAGT, per germline. The CDR3 length is 14 residues. Trimming shortened V by 4 bases and J by 0 bases, and 7 bases separated the two germline ends. CDR3: CASSFLGAKNIQYF. CDR3 in DNA: TGTGCCAGCAGTTTCCTAGGAGCCAAAAACATTCAGTACTTC.

This clonotype was recorded at least ten times. This chain links TRBV7-8 with TRBJ2-2; D possibly corresponds to TRBD2 (5 bases). Germline V gives CDR1 SGHVS, CDR2 FQNEAQ. This CDR3 contains 14 residues. V was cut by 1 base and J by 6 bases, with 9 bases left in between. CDR3 sequence (DNA): TGTGCCAGCAGCTTAGTAGCGCGGGCCGGGGAGCTGTTTTTT. Its protein is CASSLVARAGELFF.

The CDR3 DNA follows: TGCAGCGTTGACTGGGGACAGGTCTATGGCTACACCTTC. It translates to CSVDWGQVYGYTF. The J gene is TRBJ1-2, the V gene TRBV29-1; 8 bases are a match to TRBD1. Germline assignment: CDR1 SQVTM and CDR2 ANQGSEA. This CDR3 is built from 13 residues. J was trimmed by 4 bases and V by 3 bases; bases with no gene match: 4.

This clonotype occurred many times. This sequence joins TRBV7-2 and TRBJ2-3; 13 positions agree with TRBD2. The germline V gene has CDR1 SGHTA and CDR2 FQGNSA. The CDR3 is made up of 16 amino acids. Trimming removed 4 bases from V and 2 bases from J; junction bases left unmatched: 3. Written as DNA, the CDR3 is TGTGCCAGCAGCTCTGGACTAGCGGGGGTCACAGATACGCAGTATTTT. As protein: CASSSGLAGVTDTQYF.

Concerning this clonotype: It is likely a read error, because the conserved phenylalanine at the end of the CDR3 is missing. This sequence joins TRBV12-3 or TRBV12-4 and TRBJ1-5; no definite D call. The CDR3 contains 17 residues. V was shortened by 6 bases and J by 5 bases, with 23 bases between the two germline ends. CDR3 residues: CASSPLGSVLEDQPQHL. CDR3 bases: TGTGCCAGCAGCCCCTTGGGGTCAGTTCTAGAGGATCAGCCCCAGCATTTG.

This clonotype was detected ten times or more. The chain links TRBV11-2 to TRBJ2-7; 7 bases are a match to TRBD2. This CDR3 has 14 residues. With 2 bases clipped from V and 4 bases from J, the junction kept 5 bases outside the gene matches. The germline V gene encodes CDR1 SGHAT and CDR2 FQNNGV. In nucleotides, the CDR3 is TGTGCCAGCAGCTTATCTAGCGGACCATACGAGCAGTACGTC. Amino acid sequence: CASSLSSGPYEQYV.

This clonotype showed up many times. This chain joins TRBV28 and TRBJ2-7; a possible D gene is TRBD2 (6 bases). Trimming stripped 6 bases from V and 0 bases from J, with 12 bases between. The germline gives CDR1 MDHEN, CDR2 SYDVKM. This CDR3 is built from 14 residues. The CDR3 reads CASRISGSSYEQYF. CDR3 bases: TGTGCCAGCAGGATTAGCGGAAGCTCCTACGAGCAGTACTTC.

This clonotype was seen only a few times. The CDR3 loop is CASMTSGSFTDTQYF. As DNA, the CDR3 is TGTGCCAGTATGACTAGCGGATCCTTCACAGATACGCAGTATTTT. The chain employs TRBV19 and TRBJ2-3; 9 positions match TRBD2. There are 15 residues in the CDR3. J gave up 2 bases and V 7 bases, and 7 bases lay outside the gene matches. CDR1 and CDR2 from the germline V gene are LNHDA and SQIVND (reference sequence).

This clonotype was detected a few times. The CDR3 reads CASRMTTLGETQYF. In DNA form, the CDR3 reads TGTGCCAGCAGGATGACTACCCTAGGGGAGACCCAGTACTTC. This chain joins TRBV6-5 and TRBJ2-5; possible D gene TRBD2, 5 bases. Looked up from germline, CDR1 is MNHEY and CDR2 is SVGAGI. V was pared by 6 bases and J by 5 bases, with 16 bases between. CDR3 length equals 14 residues.

This clonotype was recorded many times. The chain uses TRBV7-9 and TRBJ2-4; D remains unclear. V gave up 1 base and J gave up 3 bases, with 7 bases separating them. CDR1 and CDR2 (germline): SEHNR, FQNEAQ (reference sequence). The CDR3 has 14 amino acids. The CDR3 spells CASSLGAIKNIQYF. As DNA, the CDR3 is TGTGCCAGCAGCTTAGGGGCGATCAAAAACATTCAGTACTTC.

The chain has TRBV7-3 and TRBJ2-1, with D maybe TRBD1 (6 bases). Per the germline V gene, CDR1 is SGHTA and CDR2 is FQGTGA. Trimming shortened V by 4 bases and J by 0 bases, and 16 bases separated the two germline ends. This CDR3 has 17 residues. CDR3 in DNA: TGTGCCAGCAGCTCTCAGTCCGGCAGGGGCTCCTACAATGAGCAGTTCTTC. Translated: CASSSQSGRGSYNEQFF.

This clonotype was counted ten times or more. The chain has TRBV5-1 and TRBJ2-7, with unresolved D. V was clipped by 3 bases and J by 1 base, with 5 bases between them. Germline assignment: CDR1 SGHRS and CDR2 YFSETQ. The CDR3 runs to 12 residues. This CDR3 is CASSSPSYEQYF. CDR3 sequence (DNA): TGCGCCAGCAGCTCTCCATCCTACGAGCAGTACTTC.